Each of the 12 T cell receptor beta chains below was sequenced from the same sample in a study of shared clonotypes between healthy human individuals. TCRdb's copy holds only in-frame clones and misses some; the assay was immunoSEQ multiplex PCR. Of roughly 1,500,000 clones listed, 95% to 99% are singletons. The sequenced sample consisted of naive CD4+ T cells sorted from blood. Subset described: CD45RA+ positively selected. Receptor source: a man aged 30 to 45 in good health.

This clone was seen a single time. The rearrangement joins TRBV11-2 to TRBJ2-7; TRBD2 matches 11 bases. This CDR3 has 14 residues. Per germline, CDR1 SGHAT and CDR2 FQNNGV. V lost 0 bases and J lost 12; bases outside the gene matches: 7. The chain's CDR3 is CASSLDVTSGIRYF. CDR3 nucleotides: TGTGCCAGCAGCTTAGATGTGACTAGCGGGATCCGGTACTTC.

The chain combines TRBV5-1 with TRBJ2-1; tentative D call: TRBD1 (6 bases). The CDR3 length is 14 residues. V lost 7 bases, J lost 5 bases, and 16 bases lay in between. Germline values: CDR1 SGHRS, CDR2 YFSETQ. The CDR3 DNA follows: TGCGCCAGCTCAGGGGCAGGCGGAAACAATGAGCAGTTCTTC. Residues: CASSGAGGNNEQFF.

This clone was detected only once. The chain couples TRBV9 to TRBJ1-1; D gene uncertain. V lost 0 bases, J lost 0 bases, and 9 bases lay in between. The CDR3 contains 15 residues. CDR1 and CDR2 from the germline V gene are SGDLS and YYNGEE. The CDR3 sequence: CASSVVPDMNTEAFF. CDR3 nucleotides: TGTGCCAGCAGCGTAGTGCCAGACATGAACACTGAAGCTTTCTTT.

In its sample, this clone was seen once. An end of the junction differs from the germline gene, which may be a read error. V usage is TRBV7-7 and J usage is TRBJ2-2; D is possibly TRBD2 (6 bases). CDR1 and CDR2 (germline): SSHAT, FNYEAQ (reference sequence). This CDR3 is built from 16 residues. The CDR3 sequence: CASSLGSTGATGELFF. The DNA of the CDR3 is TGTGCTAGCAGCTTAGGCTCGACGGGAGCCACCGGGGAGCTGTTTTTT.

DNA of the CDR3: TGTGCCAGCAGTCGGGGGGACGATCAGCCCCAGCATTTT. Translation gives CASSRGDDQPQHF. The gene calls are TRBV7-8 and TRBJ1-5, with a possible D match to TRBD1 (5 bases). The CDR3 loop spans 13 amino acids. V lost 6 bases and J lost 5, with 11 bases in between. Per germline, CDR1 SGHVS and CDR2 FQNEAQ.

This clone was seen just once. The V gene is TRBV2, the J gene TRBJ2-1, with TRBD2 matching 9 bases. The germline V gene encodes CDR1 SNHLY and CDR2 FYNNEI. The CDR3 spans 17 residues. The trim removed 6 bases at V and 0 bases at J, leaving 9 bases unmatched. CDR3 DNA sequence: TGTGCCAGCAGGGGACTAGCTCCCTTGGGCTCCTACAATGAGCAGTTCTTC. Encoded protein: CASRGLAPLGSYNEQFF.

V and J are TRBV5-1 and TRBJ2-2; no reliable D call. Germline CDR1 SGHRS, CDR2 YFSETQ. This CDR3 contains 14 residues. V was clipped by 1 base and J by 3 bases, with 7 bases between them. DNA for the CDR3: TGCGCCAGCAGCTTGTCGTCCCACACCGGGGAGCTGTTTTTT. This codes for CASSLSSHTGELFF.

The rearrangement joins TRBV9 to TRBJ2-1; 7 positions agree with TRBD2. The CDR3 has 19 amino acids. V gave up 4 bases and J gave up 2 bases; unmatched junction bases: 18. In germline, CDR1 is SGDLS, CDR2 YYNGEE. As DNA, the CDR3 is TGTGCCAGCAGCTCAAGGGCCGAGAGGACTAGTGGCCCCTACAATGAGCAGTTCTTC. Its protein is CASSSRAERTSGPYNEQFF.

The chain uses TRBV15 and TRBJ1-1; D unclear. The V and J ends lost 0 bases and 5 bases respectively, with 13 bases between them. The CDR3 loop spans 15 amino acids. The germline V gene encodes CDR1 LNHNV and CDR2 YYDKDF (reference sequence). CDR3 in amino acids: CATSRDPRGVTEAFF. The CDR3 DNA reads TGTGCCACCAGCAGAGATCCTCGGGGTGTAACTGAAGCTTTCTTT.

The chain recombines TRBV25-1 with TRBJ1-1; tentative D call: TRBD1 (6 bases). This CDR3 comprises 15 residues. CDR1 and CDR2 (germline): MGHDK, SYGVNS. V dropped 3 bases and J dropped 3 bases, with 14 bases sitting between them. CDR3 nucleotide sequence: TGTGCCAGCAGTGACAGCCGGAGGGGGGACACTGAAGCTTTCTTT. The encoded protein is CASSDSRRGDTEAFF. The whole variable domain, remainder taken from reference TRBV25-1 and TRBJ1-1, is EADIYQTPRYLVIGTGKKITLECSQTMGHDKMYWYQQDPGMELHLIHYSYGVNSTEKGDLSSESTVSRIRTEHFPLTLESARPSHTSQYLCASSDSRRGDTEAFFGQGTRLTVV.

The rearrangement joins TRBV7-6 to TRBJ1-2, with 7 nucleotides matching TRBD1. The CDR3 loop spans 16 amino acids. The J segment lost 2 bases and the V segment lost 4 bases, leaving 10 bases of the junction unmatched. Germline V gene lookup returns CDR1 SGHVS and CDR2 FNYEAQ. CDR3 amino acids: CASSSIRQGGNYGYTF. The DNA for the CDR3 is TGTGCCAGCAGCTCCATACGACAGGGTGGAAACTATGGCTACACCTTC.

J is TRBJ2-7 and V is TRBV11-2, with TRBD2 identical over 7 bases. Germline loops: CDR1 SGHAT, CDR2 FQNNGV. The CDR3 covers 15 residues. The trim removed 3 bases at V and 1 base at J, leaving 6 bases unmatched. CDR3 DNA: TGTGCCAGCAGCTTGACCAGGGAGGGGTCCTACGAGCAGTACTTC. Residues: CASSLTREGSYEQYF.